These 22 T cell receptor beta chains share one sample of origin, sequenced in a study of blood T cell repertoires in COVID-19. Produced via immunoSEQ multiplex PCR; TCRdb's table is partial and in-frame only. The sample includes over 40,000 clones, roughly 90% seen only once; the top ten take more than 10%. Sequencing used peripheral blood. These receptors were taken from a human donor in a cohort sampled during active COVID-19.

This chain uses TRBV4-3 with TRBJ1-2; TRBD1 matches at 9 bases. Germline CDR1 is LGHNA and CDR2 is YSLEER. V lost 0 bases to trimming and J lost 5 bases; unmatched junction nucleotides: 7. The CDR3 contains 16 residues. CDR3 coding DNA: TGCGCCAGCAGCCAAGAAACAGGGGGCGCAGGGTATGGCTACACCTTC. This translates into CASSQETGGAGYGYTF.

This chain joins TRBV6-5 and TRBJ1-1; TRBD1 aligns across 7 bases. The CDR3 extends over 12 amino acids. V was clipped by 6 bases and J by 4 bases; unmatched bases: 2. Germline lookup yields CDR1 MNHEY and CDR2 SVGAGI. CDR3 loop: CASSDRVTEAFF. For the CDR3, the DNA is TGTGCCAGCAGCGACAGGGTCACTGAAGCTTTCTTT.

The chain couples TRBV6-2 or TRBV6-3 to TRBJ1-1; D possibly corresponds to TRBD1 (6 bases). Germline V lookup: CDR1 MNHEY, CDR2 SVGEGT. With 6 bases removed from V and 5 bases from J, the gap between germline ends came to 10 bases. The CDR3 has 12 amino acids. CDR3 in DNA: TGTGCCAGCAGCAGACAGGCGACTGAAGCTTTCTTT. Amino acids: CASSRQATEAFF.

This chain connects TRBV10-3 to TRBJ1-5, with 8 bases identical to TRBD1. V was pared by 6 bases and J by 4 bases, with 11 bases of the junction left unmatched. In germline, CDR1 is ENHRY, CDR2 SYGVKD. The CDR3 loop spans 16 amino acids. CDR3 in amino acids: CAIRAGGTGNNQPQHF. CDR3 sequence (DNA): TGTGCCATCAGGGCGGGGGGGACAGGCAATAATCAGCCCCAGCATTTT.

The J gene is TRBJ2-3, the V gene TRBV7-9; no firm D call. Germline-derived CDR1 and CDR2 are SEHNR and FQNEAQ (reference sequence). Trimming left V 7 bases short and J 2 bases short, with 16 bases between. The CDR3 covers 15 residues. CDR3 sequence reads: CASTRGMGLTDTQYF. CDR3 bases: TGTGCCAGCACGAGAGGTATGGGTCTCACAGATACGCAGTATTTT.

The chain joins TRBV5-1 to TRBJ2-2; a possible D gene is TRBD2 (6 bases). V shed 0 bases and J shed 4 bases, with 13 bases lying between them. Per germline, CDR1 SGHRS and CDR2 YFSETQ. This CDR3 spans 16 amino acids. The CDR3 protein is CASSLVGLASTGELFF. CDR3 nucleotides: TGCGCCAGCAGCTTGGTGGGACTTGCTAGCACCGGGGAGCTGTTTTTT.

The V call is TRBV7-8, the J call TRBJ2-2; 10 nucleotides align to TRBD1. This CDR3 comprises 15 residues. With V trimmed by 5 bases and J by 4 bases, 4 bases remained unmatched. Germline V lookup: CDR1 SGHVS, CDR2 FQNEAQ. The CDR3 region is CASSARDRGTGELFF. The CDR3 DNA follows: TGTGCCAGCAGCGCCCGGGACAGGGGCACCGGGGAGCTGTTTTTT.

This clone was counted a single time. This chain joins TRBV28 and TRBJ1-5, with a tentative D call TRBD1 (5 bases). In germline, CDR1 is MDHEN, CDR2 SYDVKM. The CDR3 covers 14 residues. Trimming cost V 6 bases and J 2 bases, with 11 bases left between them. The CDR3 here is CASSYRTRNQPQHF. The CDR3 DNA is TGTGCCAGCAGCTACAGGACCCGCAATCAGCCCCAGCATTTT. The full variable domain, its missing parts supplied by reference TRBV28 and TRBJ1-5, is DVKVTQSSRYLVKRTGEKVFLECVQDMDHENMFWYRQDPGLGLRLIYFSYDVKMKEKGDIPEGYSVSREKKERFSLILESASTNQTSMYLCASSYRTRNQPQHFGDGTRLSIL.

This rearrangement joins TRBV29-1 to TRBJ2-1, with 7 bases that match TRBD2. V was pared by 8 bases and J by 6 bases, with 10 bases of the junction left unmatched. The CDR3 runs 13 residues. Per the germline V gene, CDR1 is SQVTM and CDR2 is ANQGSEA. In nucleotides, the CDR3 is TGCAGCCATAGAGGGCGGGAGCCCAATGAGCAGTTCTTC. This translates into CSHRGREPNEQFF.

In DNA, the CDR3 is TGTGCCAGCAGCGTAGGGGCGGGGGGGACTAGCGGAGTCCGTGAGCAGTTCTTC. Its protein product is CASSVGAGGTSGVREQFF. The rearrangement joins TRBV9 to TRBJ2-1, with 11 positions matching TRBD2. With V trimmed by 0 bases and J by 9 bases, 14 bases remained unmatched. Per the germline V gene, CDR1 is SGDLS and CDR2 is YYNGEE. The CDR3 has 18 amino acids.

In DNA form, the CDR3 reads TGTGCCAGCAGCTTAGGGGACAGGAAAGCTTTCTTT. This translates into CASSLGDRKAFF. The chain has TRBV13 and TRBJ1-1; TRBD1 matches at 7 bases. Trimming took 0 bases from V and 9 from J; bases not matched to a gene: 1. The CDR3 sequence is 12 residues long. Germline V lookup: CDR1 PRHDT, CDR2 FYEKMQ (reference sequence).

The chain employs TRBV2 and TRBJ2-1; TRBD2 aligns across 11 bases. CDR3 length: 15 amino acids. V was pared by 2 bases and J by 6 bases, with 3 bases of the junction left unmatched. CDR1 is SNHLY, CDR2 FYNNEI, per germline. CDR3 DNA: TGTGCCAGCAGTGAAATAGGACTAGCGGGCAATGAGCAGTTCTTC. Protein product: CASSEIGLAGNEQFF.

J is TRBJ2-7 and V is TRBV15; 9 nucleotides agree with TRBD2. The CDR3 has 15 amino acids. The junction had 2 bases not matched to a gene; V was cut back by 0 bases and J by 2 bases. The germline gives CDR1 LNHNV, CDR2 YYDKDF (reference sequence). The CDR3 DNA is TGTGCCACCAGCAGAGATCGCGGGAGGGCCTACGAGCAGTACTTC. This translates into CATSRDRGRAYEQYF.

In nucleotides, the CDR3 is TGTGCCAGCAGCCAAGCGGGAACTGGGTACAATGAGCAGTTCTTC. It encodes CASSQAGTGYNEQFF. This sequence joins TRBV5-4 and TRBJ2-1; 7 nucleotides match TRBD2. Germline V lookup: CDR1 SGHNT, CDR2 YYREEE (reference sequence). This CDR3 is built from 15 residues. V trimming: 4 bases; J trimming: 4 bases; junction bases outside the gene matches: 8.

This clone was seen only once. V usage is TRBV7-2 and J usage is TRBJ2-7, with 7 bases fitting TRBD2. Losses at the gene ends were 6 bases for V and 1 base for J; bases not matched to a gene: 9. Germline V gives CDR1 SGHTA, CDR2 FQGNSA. The CDR3 spans 15 residues. As DNA, the CDR3 is TGTGCCAGCAGACCCAGACTAGCTGGGTCCTACGAGCAGTACTTC. Translating it yields CASRPRLAGSYEQYF.

The chain combines TRBV4-3 with TRBJ2-1; 15 bases match TRBD2. The CDR3 has 20 residues. V trimming: 1 base; J trimming: 4 bases; junction bases outside the gene matches: 11. Germline V gene sequence: CDR1 LGHNA, CDR2 YSLEER. CDR3: CASSQGTSGGAFQGYNEQFF. The CDR3 region has the DNA TGCGCCAGCAGCCAAGGGACTAGCGGGGGGGCCTTCCAGGGGTACAATGAGCAGTTCTTC.

This clone was seen a few times. The CDR3 region is CASSQALARMYEQYF. In DNA, the CDR3 is TGTGCCAGCAGCCAAGCGTTGGCCAGGATGTACGAGCAGTACTTC. The genes are TRBV3-1 (or the pseudogene TRBV3-2) and TRBJ2-7; D is unclear. Germline-derived CDR1 and CDR2 are LGHDT and YNNKEL (reference sequence). V was shortened by 1 base and J by 4 bases, with 14 bases between the two germline ends. The CDR3 runs to 15 residues.

The chain combines TRBV4-1 with TRBJ2-1; 10 bases are shared with TRBD2. J lost 7 bases, V lost 1 base, and 4 bases had no gene match. In germline, CDR1 is MGHRA, CDR2 YSYEKL. The CDR3 is 15 amino acids. The CDR3 DNA follows: TGCGCCAGCAGCCAAGTAGCGGGAGGAAGGAATGAGCAGTTCTTC. Its protein product is CASSQVAGGRNEQFF.

The CDR3: CASSPGVPRGELFF. As DNA, the CDR3 is TGTGCCAGCAGCCCCGGGGTGCCCCGAGGGGAGCTGTTTTTT. The chain has TRBV9 and TRBJ2-2, with D possibly matching TRBD2 (5 bases). The germline V and J ends were trimmed by 4 bases and 8 bases, with 15 bases remaining between them. The CDR3 covers 14 residues. CDR1 is SGDLS and CDR2 is YYNGEE in the germline V gene.

V and J are TRBV27 and TRBJ2-3, with D possibly matching TRBD2 (6 bases). The CDR3 is made up of 12 amino acids. Germline CDR1 is MNHEY and CDR2 is SMNVEV (reference sequence). V lost 6 bases and J 8 bases, leaving 12 bases between the germline ends. The CDR3 loop is CASRGRAGTQYF. The CDR3 bases are TGTGCCAGCAGGGGGCGAGCGGGTACGCAGTATTTT.

The chain combines TRBV18 with TRBJ2-7, with a tentative D call TRBD1 (5 bases). The CDR3 covers 16 residues. V was clipped by 2 bases and J by 6 bases, with 20 bases between them. Germline CDR1 reads KGHSH; CDR2 reads LQKENI. The CDR3 DNA reads TGTGCCAGCTCACCATTGTCAGGGCCCTTCCAAGGCGAGCAGTACTTC. Residues: CASSPLSGPFQGEQYF.

The chain combines TRBV12-5 with TRBJ2-1; 10 bases fit TRBD1. Losses at the gene ends were 0 bases for V and 8 bases for J; bases not matched to a gene: 7. Germline assignment: CDR1 LGHNT and CDR2 FRNRAP. This CDR3 is built from 16 residues. The CDR3, as DNA: TGTGCTAGTGGTTTGGTATTGGGACAGGGGATAGATGAGCAGTTCTTC. Protein: CASGLVLGQGIDEQFF.